What follows describes a single T cell receptor (beta chain). This study enrolled people aged roughly 18 to 90 from about two dozen US geographic areas. Cohort 3 recovery required two negative PCRs, clearance, or symptom resolution. Germline-derived CDR1 and CDR2 are SEHNR and FQNEAQ (reference sequence). Deletions cut 4 bases from V and 4 bases from J, with 16 bases between. CDR3 length: 15 residues. How the authors handled the data: Reference gene primers were amplified, and this amplification served to estimate nucleated cell counts. Clones were read by immunoSEQ multiplex PCR, and TCRdb kept only the in-frame ones, dropping some. For V, J and clone size, that table is used; D and trimming come from the DNA. This table has 290,000 or so clones, approximately 86% appearing once. These data are taken from a study of blood T cell repertoires in COVID-19. On the study more broadly: T cells, B-cell-depleted T cells, or PBMCs provided the cDNA or gDNA that served as material.

The specimen was PBMCs or T cells enriched from blood (not recorded which). The rearrangement uses TRBV7-9 and TRBJ1-2; D may be TRBD1 (6 bases). This clonotype originated in a woman under 30 who had recovered from COVID-19. The CDR3 protein is CASSYSGRGLYGYTF. DNA for the CDR3: TGTGCCAGCAGCTATAGCGGGCGGGGGCTCTATGGCTACACCTTC.